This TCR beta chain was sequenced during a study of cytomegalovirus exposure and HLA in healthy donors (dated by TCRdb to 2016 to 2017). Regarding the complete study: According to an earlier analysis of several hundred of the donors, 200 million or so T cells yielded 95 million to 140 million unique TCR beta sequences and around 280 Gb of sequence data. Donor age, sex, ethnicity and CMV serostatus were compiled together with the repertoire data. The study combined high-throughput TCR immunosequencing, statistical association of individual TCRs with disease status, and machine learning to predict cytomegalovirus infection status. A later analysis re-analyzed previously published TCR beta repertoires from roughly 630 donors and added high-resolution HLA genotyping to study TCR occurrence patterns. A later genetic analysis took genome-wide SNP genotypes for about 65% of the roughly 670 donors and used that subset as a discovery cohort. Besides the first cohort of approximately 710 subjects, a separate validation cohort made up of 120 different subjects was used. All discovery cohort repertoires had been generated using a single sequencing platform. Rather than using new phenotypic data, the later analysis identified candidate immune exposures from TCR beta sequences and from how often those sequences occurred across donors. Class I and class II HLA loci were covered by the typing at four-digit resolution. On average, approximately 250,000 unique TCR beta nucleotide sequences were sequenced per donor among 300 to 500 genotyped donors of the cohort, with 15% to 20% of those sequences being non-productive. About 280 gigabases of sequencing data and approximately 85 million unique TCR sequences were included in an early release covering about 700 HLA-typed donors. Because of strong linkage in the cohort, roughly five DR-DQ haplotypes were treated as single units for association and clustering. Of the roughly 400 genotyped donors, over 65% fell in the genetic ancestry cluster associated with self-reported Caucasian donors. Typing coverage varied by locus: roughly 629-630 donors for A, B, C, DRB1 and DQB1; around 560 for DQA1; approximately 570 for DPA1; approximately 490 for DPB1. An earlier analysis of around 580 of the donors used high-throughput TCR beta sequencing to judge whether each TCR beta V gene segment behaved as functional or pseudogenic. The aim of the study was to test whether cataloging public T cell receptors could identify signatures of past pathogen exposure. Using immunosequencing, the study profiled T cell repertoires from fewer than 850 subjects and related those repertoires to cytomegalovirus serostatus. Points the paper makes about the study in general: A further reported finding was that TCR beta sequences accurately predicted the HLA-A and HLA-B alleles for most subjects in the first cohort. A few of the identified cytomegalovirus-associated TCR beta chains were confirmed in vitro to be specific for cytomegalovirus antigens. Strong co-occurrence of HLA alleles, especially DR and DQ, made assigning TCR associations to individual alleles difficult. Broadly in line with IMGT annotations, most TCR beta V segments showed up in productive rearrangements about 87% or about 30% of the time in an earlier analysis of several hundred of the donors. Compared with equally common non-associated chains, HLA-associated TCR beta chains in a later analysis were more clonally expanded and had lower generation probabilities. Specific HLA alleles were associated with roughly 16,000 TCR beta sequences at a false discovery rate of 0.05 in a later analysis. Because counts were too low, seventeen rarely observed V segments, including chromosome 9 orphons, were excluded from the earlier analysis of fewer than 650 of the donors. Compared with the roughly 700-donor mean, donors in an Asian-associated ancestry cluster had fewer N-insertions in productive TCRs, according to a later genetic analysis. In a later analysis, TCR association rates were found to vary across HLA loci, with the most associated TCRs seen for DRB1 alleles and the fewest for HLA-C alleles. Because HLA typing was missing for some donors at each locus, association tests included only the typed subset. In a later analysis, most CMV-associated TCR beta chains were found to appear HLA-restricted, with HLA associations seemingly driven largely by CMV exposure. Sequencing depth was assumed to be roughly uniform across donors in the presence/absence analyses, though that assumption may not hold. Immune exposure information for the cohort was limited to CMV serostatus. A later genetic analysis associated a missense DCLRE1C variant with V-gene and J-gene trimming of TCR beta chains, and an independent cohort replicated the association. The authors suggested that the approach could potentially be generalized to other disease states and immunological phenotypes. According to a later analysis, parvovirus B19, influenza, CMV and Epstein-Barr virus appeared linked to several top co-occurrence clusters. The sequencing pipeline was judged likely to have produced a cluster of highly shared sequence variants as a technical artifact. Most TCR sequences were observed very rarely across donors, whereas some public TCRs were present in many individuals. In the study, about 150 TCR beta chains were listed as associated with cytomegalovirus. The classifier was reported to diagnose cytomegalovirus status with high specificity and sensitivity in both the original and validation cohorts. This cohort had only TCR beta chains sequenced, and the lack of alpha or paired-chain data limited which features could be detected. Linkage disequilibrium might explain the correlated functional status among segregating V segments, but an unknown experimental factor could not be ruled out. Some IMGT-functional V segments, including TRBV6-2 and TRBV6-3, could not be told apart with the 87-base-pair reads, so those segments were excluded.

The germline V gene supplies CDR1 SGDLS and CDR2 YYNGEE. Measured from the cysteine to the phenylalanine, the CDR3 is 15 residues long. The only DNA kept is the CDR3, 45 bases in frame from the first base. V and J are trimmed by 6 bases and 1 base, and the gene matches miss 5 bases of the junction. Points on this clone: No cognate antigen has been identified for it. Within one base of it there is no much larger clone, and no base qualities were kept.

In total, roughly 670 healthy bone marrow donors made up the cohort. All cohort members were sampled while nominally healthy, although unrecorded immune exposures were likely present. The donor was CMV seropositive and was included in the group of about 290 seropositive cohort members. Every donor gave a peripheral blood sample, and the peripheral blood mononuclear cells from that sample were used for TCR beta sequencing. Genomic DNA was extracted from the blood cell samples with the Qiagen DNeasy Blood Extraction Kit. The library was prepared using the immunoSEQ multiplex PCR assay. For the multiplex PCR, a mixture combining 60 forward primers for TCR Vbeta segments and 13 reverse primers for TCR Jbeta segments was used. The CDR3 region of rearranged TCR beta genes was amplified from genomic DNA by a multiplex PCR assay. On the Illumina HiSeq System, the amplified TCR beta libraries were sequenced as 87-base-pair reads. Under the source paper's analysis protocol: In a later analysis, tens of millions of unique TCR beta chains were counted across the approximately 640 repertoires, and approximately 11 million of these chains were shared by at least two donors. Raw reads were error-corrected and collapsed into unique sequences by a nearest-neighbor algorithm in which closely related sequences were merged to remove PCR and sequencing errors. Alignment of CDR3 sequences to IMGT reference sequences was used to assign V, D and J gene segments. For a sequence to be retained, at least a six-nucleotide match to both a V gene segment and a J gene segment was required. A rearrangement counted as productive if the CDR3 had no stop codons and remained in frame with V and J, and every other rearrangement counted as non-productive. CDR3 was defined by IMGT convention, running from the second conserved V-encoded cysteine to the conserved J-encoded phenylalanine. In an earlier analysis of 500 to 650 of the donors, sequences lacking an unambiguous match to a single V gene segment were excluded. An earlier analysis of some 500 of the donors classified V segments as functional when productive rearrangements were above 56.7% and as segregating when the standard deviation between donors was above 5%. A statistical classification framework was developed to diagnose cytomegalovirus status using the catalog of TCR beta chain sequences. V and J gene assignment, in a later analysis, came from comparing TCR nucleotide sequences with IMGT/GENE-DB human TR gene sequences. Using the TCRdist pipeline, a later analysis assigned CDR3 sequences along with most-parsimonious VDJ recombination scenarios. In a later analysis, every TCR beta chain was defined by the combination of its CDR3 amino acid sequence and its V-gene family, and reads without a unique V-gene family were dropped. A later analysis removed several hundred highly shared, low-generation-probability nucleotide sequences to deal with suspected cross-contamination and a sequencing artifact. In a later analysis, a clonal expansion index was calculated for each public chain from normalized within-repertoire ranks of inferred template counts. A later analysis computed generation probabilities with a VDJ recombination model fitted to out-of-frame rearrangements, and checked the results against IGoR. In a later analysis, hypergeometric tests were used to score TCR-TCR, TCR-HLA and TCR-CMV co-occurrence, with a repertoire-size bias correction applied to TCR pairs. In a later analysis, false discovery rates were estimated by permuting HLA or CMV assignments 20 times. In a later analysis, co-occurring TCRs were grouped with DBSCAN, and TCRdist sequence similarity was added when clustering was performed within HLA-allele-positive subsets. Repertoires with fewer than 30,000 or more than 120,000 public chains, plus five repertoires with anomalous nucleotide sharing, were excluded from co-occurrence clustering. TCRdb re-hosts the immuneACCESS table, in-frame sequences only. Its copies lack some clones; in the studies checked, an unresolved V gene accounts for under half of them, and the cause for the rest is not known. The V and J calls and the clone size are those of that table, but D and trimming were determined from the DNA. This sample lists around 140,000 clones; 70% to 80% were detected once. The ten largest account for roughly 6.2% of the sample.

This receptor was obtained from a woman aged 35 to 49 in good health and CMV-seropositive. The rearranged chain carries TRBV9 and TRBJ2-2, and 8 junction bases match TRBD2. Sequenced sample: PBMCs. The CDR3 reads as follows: CASTRSGRNTGELFF. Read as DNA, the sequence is TGTGCCAGCACCCGAAGCGGGAGGAACACCGGGGAGCTGTTTTTT.